This entry lists 27 T cell receptor beta chains sequenced from one sample in a study of cytomegalovirus exposure and HLA in healthy donors. PCR amplification relied on 60 Vbeta primers (plus 13 Jbeta primers). Assay: immunoSEQ multiplex PCR; the TCRdb copy retains only in-frame clones and omits some. The sample lists 120,000 or so clones, around four fifths occurring once. Input material: PBMCs. Receptor source: a man aged 18-30 years in good health and CMV-seropositive.

Notes on this clone: Other DNA sequences in this specimen translate into the identical CDR3. V usage is TRBV6-5 and J usage is TRBJ1-2; TRBD1 agrees at 8 bases. Germline-derived CDR1 and CDR2 are MNHEY and SVGAGI. This CDR3 has 14 amino acids. V shed 2 bases and J 4 bases; nucleotides not matched to a gene: 3. The CDR3 sequence is CASSYGQGVYGYTF. Written as DNA, the CDR3 is TGTGCCAGCAGTTACGGACAGGGTGTCTATGGCTACACCTTC.

The table lists this clone with a few counts. The V gene is TRBV6-1, the J gene TRBJ1-1; 7 nucleotides align to TRBD1. The J segment lost 8 bases and the V segment lost 1 base, leaving 4 bases of the junction unmatched. The germline V gene encodes CDR1 MNHNS and CDR2 SASEGT. CDR3 size: 13 residues. CDR3 protein: CASSEERGQEAFF. CDR3 nucleotides: TGTGCCAGCAGTGAAGAGAGGGGGCAGGAAGCTTTCTTT.

This sequence joins TRBV1 and TRBJ1-5; the listed D gene, TRBD1, was not tested against the DNA. TRBV1 is designated a pseudogene. The CDR3 extends over 15 amino acids. CDR3: CTSSARQISFQPQHF. The CDR3 DNA follows: TGCACCAGCAGCGCCCGACAGATCTCTTTTCAGCCCCAGCATTTT.

In DNA, the CDR3 is TGTGCCAGTAGTATTGCCGGGGTAGCCTATGGCTACACCTTC. Translation: CASSIAGVAYGYTF. V and J are TRBV19 and TRBJ1-2; D gene uncertain. Per the germline V gene, CDR1 is LNHDA and CDR2 is SQIVND (reference sequence). The CDR3 spans 14 residues. The V end was cut by 3 bases, the J end by 4 bases, with 12 bases between. Combining the CDR3 with reference TRBV19 and TRBJ1-2 gives the whole variable domain DGGITQSPKYLFRKEGQNVTLSCEQNLNHDAMYWYRQDPGQGLRLIYYSQIVNDFQKGDIAEGYSVSREKKESFPLTVTSAQKNPTAFYLCASSIAGVAYGYTFGSGTRLTVV.

V usage is TRBV11-2 and J usage is TRBJ2-2; D unresolved. Per the germline V gene, CDR1 is SGHAT and CDR2 is FQNNGV. V shed 4 bases and J shed 6 bases, with 6 bases lying between them. The CDR3 length is 12 residues. The CDR3 protein is CASSSSSGELFF. The CDR3 nucleotides are TGTGCCAGCAGCTCCTCGTCCGGGGAGCTGTTTTTT.

This chain connects TRBV30 to TRBJ2-3; tentatively, D is TRBD1 (5 bases). V lost 5 bases, J lost 2 bases, and 14 bases lay in between. The germline V gene has CDR1 GTSNPN and CDR2 SVGIG (reference sequence). The CDR3 spans 14 residues. The CDR3 nucleotides read TGTGCCTGGTGGACACCCTGGGACACAGATACGCAGTATTTT. This translates into CAWWTPWDTDTQYF.

The chain carries TRBV27 and TRBJ2-1; 10 nucleotides align to TRBD1. Germline trimming cut 3 bases from V and 6 bases from J; bases unmatched to any gene: 2. This CDR3 is built from 14 residues. The germline V gene encodes CDR1 MNHEY and CDR2 SMNVEV (reference sequence). CDR3 region: CASSFGDRGNEQFF. The CDR3 coding sequence is TGTGCCAGCAGTTTCGGGGACAGGGGCAATGAGCAGTTCTTC.

V and J are TRBV19 and TRBJ2-5, with 8 bases lining up with TRBD1. Germline-derived CDR1 and CDR2 are LNHDA and SQIVND (reference sequence). This CDR3 is 15 amino acids long. Trimming took 8 bases from V and 1 from J; bases not matched to a gene: 9. CDR3 sequence: CASGEGQAIQETQYF. The CDR3 DNA sequence: TGTGCCAGTGGAGAGGGACAGGCAATCCAAGAGACCCAGTACTTC.

The chain carries TRBV30 and TRBJ1-1; the match to TRBD1 covers 9 bases. Germline CDR1 is GTSNPN and CDR2 is SVGIG (reference sequence). This CDR3 region has 13 residues. The junction had 5 bases not matched to a gene; V was cut back by 5 bases and J by 4 bases. This chain's CDR3 is CAWEQGAPTEAFF. As DNA, the CDR3 is TGTGCCTGGGAACAGGGGGCTCCCACTGAAGCTTTCTTT.

The table lists this clone with a count of one. This chain uses TRBV2 with TRBJ2-5; 7 bases line up with TRBD1. Germline CDR1 and CDR2: SNHLY and FYNNEI. V was pared by 7 bases and J by 5 bases, with 10 bases of the junction left unmatched. The CDR3 runs 14 residues. The CDR3 coding sequence is TGTGCCAGCATCCCCCAGGGGGTAAAGGAGACCCAGTACTTC. Its translation: CASIPQGVKETQYF.

The V and J genes are TRBV5-6 and TRBJ2-3, with D possibly being TRBD1 (5 bases). Trimming pared 0 bases from V and 7 bases from J, leaving 9 bases between. Germline-derived CDR1 and CDR2 are SGHDT and YYEEEE. This CDR3 contains 13 residues. The CDR3 DNA sequence: TGTGCCAGCAGCTTGGTAGGGGTGAATACGCAGTATTTT. Translating gives CASSLVGVNTQYF.

This chain uses TRBV12-5 with TRBJ2-1; 11 nucleotides align to TRBD2. Germline-derived CDR1 and CDR2 are LGHNT and FRNRAP. J gave up 5 bases and V 3 bases, and 15 bases lay outside the gene matches. The CDR3 extends over 19 amino acids. CDR3 in amino acids: CASGLWALTSGGLHNEQFF. The CDR3 DNA is TGTGCTAGTGGTTTATGGGCCTTAACTAGCGGGGGCCTCCACAATGAGCAGTTCTTC.

The chain links TRBV11-2 to TRBJ2-3, with 9 nucleotides matching TRBD2. The CDR3 loop spans 16 amino acids. V lost 5 bases and J lost 3; bases outside the gene matches: 9. Germline CDR1 and CDR2: SGHAT and FQNNGV. This chain's CDR3 is CASSRPPSGDTDTQYF. DNA of the CDR3: TGTGCCAGCAGCCGACCCCCTAGCGGGGATACAGATACGCAGTATTTT.

The rearrangement uses TRBV28 and TRBJ1-3, with 9 bases lining up with TRBD1. Germline trimming cut 7 bases from V and 3 bases from J; bases unmatched to any gene: 7. Germline V gives CDR1 MDHEN, CDR2 SYDVKM. This CDR3 region has 15 residues. The chain's CDR3 is CASTVTGGYGNTIYF. CDR3 coding DNA: TGTGCCAGCACCGTAACAGGGGGCTATGGAAACACCATATATTTT.

The genes are TRBV30 and TRBJ2-7; possibly TRBD2 for D (5 bases). The CDR3 length is 14 residues. Germline V gene sequence: CDR1 GTSNPN, CDR2 SVGIG (reference sequence). Trimming left V 3 bases short and J 2 bases short, with 14 bases between. The CDR3 reads CAWRLGYGAYEQYF. CDR3 sequence (DNA): TGTGCCTGGAGGTTAGGGTACGGGGCCTACGAGCAGTACTTC. The variable domain in full, with the rest retrieved from reference TRBV30 and TRBJ2-7, is SQTIHQWPATLVQPVGSPLSLECTVEGTSNPNLYWYRQAAGRGLQLLFYSVGIGQISSEVPQNLSASRPQDRQFILSSKKLLLSDSGFYLCAWRLGYGAYEQYFGPGTRLTVT.

The chain joins TRBV10-3 to TRBJ2-7, with 8 bases identical to TRBD1. V lost 0 bases, J lost 5 bases, and 15 bases stayed unmatched. CDR3 length: 18 residues. Germline lookup yields CDR1 ENHRY and CDR2 SYGVKD. The CDR3 sequence is CAISESGQGRPSYNEQYF. The CDR3 DNA reads TGTGCCATCAGTGAGTCAGGACAGGGTCGGCCCTCCTACAACGAGCAGTACTTC.

The genes are TRBV11-2 and TRBJ1-2, with 8 bases identical to TRBD1. Germline V gives CDR1 SGHAT, CDR2 FQNNGV. V gave up 1 base and J gave up 6 bases; unmatched junction bases: 7. The CDR3 is made up of 15 amino acids. The CDR3 DNA reads TGTGCCAGCAGCTTAGTAGCGGACAGGGCGAATGGCTACACCTTC. Translated: CASSLVADRANGYTF.

The chain employs TRBV7-2 and TRBJ1-6, with 9 bases matching TRBD1. Trimming took 7 bases from V and 10 from J; bases not matched to a gene: 11. Germline assignment: CDR1 SGHTA and CDR2 FQGNSA. This CDR3 spans 15 amino acids. CDR3 region: CASTYRDRDSSPLHF. CDR3 coding DNA: TGTGCCAGCACCTACCGGGACAGGGACTCCTCACCCCTCCACTTT.

The genes are TRBV5-1 and TRBJ2-7, with 7 positions matching TRBD1. Trimming removed 4 bases from V and 2 bases from J; junction bases left unmatched: 6. The germline V gene has CDR1 SGHRS and CDR2 YFSETQ. The CDR3 is 14 amino acids. The CDR3 DNA follows: TGCGCCAGCAGCCAAGGGGGCTCCACCTACGAGCAGTACTTC. Translating it yields CASSQGGSTYEQYF.

The rearrangement links TRBV6-6 to TRBJ1-6; possible D gene TRBD1, 5 bases. CDR1 is MNHNY, CDR2 SVGAGI, per germline (reference sequence). Trimming shortened V by 8 bases and J by 0 bases, and 11 bases separated the two germline ends. The CDR3 covers 15 residues. Here the CDR3 reads CASLPDSSYNSPLHF. The DNA for the CDR3 is TGTGCCAGCCTCCCTGACAGCTCCTATAATTCACCCCTCCACTTT.

In this sample, this clone turned up once. The chain combines TRBV28 with TRBJ1-4; D might be TRBD1 (5 bases). V dropped 3 bases and J dropped 0 bases, with 11 bases sitting between them. CDR3 length equals 16 residues. Germline V gene sequence: CDR1 MDHEN, CDR2 SYDVKM. CDR3 DNA: TGTGCCAGCAGTTTGGGGGGAGTGACAACTAATGAAAAACTGTTTTTT. Its protein is CASSLGGVTTNEKLFF. Full variable domain (rest looked up from reference TRBV28 and TRBJ1-4): DVKVTQSSRYLVKRTGEKVFLECVQDMDHENMFWYRQDPGLGLRLIYFSYDVKMKEKGDIPEGYSVSREKKERFSLILESASTNQTSMYLCASSLGGVTTNEKLFFGSGTQLSVL.

The table lists this clone with a count of one. The chain combines TRBV10-3 with TRBJ1-6; perhaps TRBD1 as D (6 bases). Looked up from germline, CDR1 is ENHRY and CDR2 is SYGVKD. The CDR3 spans 15 residues. Trimming pared 4 bases from V and 8 bases from J, leaving 15 bases between. The CDR3 DNA reads TGTGCCATCAGTGTTCACAGGGAGGGCCATTCACCCCTCCACTTT. Its translation is CAISVHREGHSPLHF.

The chain is built from TRBV9 and TRBJ2-2; 7 positions match TRBD2. Germline CDR1 is SGDLS and CDR2 is YYNGEE. This CDR3 spans 17 amino acids. The V gene end was trimmed by 3 bases and the J gene end by 10 bases; junction bases not matched to a gene: 18. The CDR3 region has the DNA TGTGCCAGCAGCGCTCGCCCTAGCGGCCCGAAGGAGGAGGAGCTGTTTTTT. Residues: CASSARPSGPKEEELFF.

The count of this clone is one. The V and J genes are TRBV30 and TRBJ2-2, with 7 bases that match TRBD1. Germline loops: CDR1 GTSNPN, CDR2 SVGIG (reference sequence). This CDR3 has 15 amino acids. Unmatched junction bases numbered 11, after V lost 4 bases and J lost 6 bases. CDR3: CAWIESPTGSGELFF. For the CDR3, the DNA is TGTGCCTGGATCGAATCGCCGACAGGGTCCGGGGAGCTGTTTTTT.

The rearrangement uses TRBV30 and TRBJ2-7; D unresolved. Germline CDR1 and CDR2: GTSNPN and SVGIG (reference sequence). The CDR3 spans 12 residues. Trimming removed 0 bases at V and 9 bases at J, with 12 bases between. The CDR3 spells CAWSVQDAGQYF. Here the CDR3 DNA reads TGTGCCTGGAGTGTTCAGGATGCCGGGCAGTACTTC.

This chain's CDR3 is CASSDRGPNNYGYTF. For the CDR3, the DNA is TGTGCCAGCTCGGACAGGGGCCCAAATAACTATGGCTACACCTTC. The gene calls are TRBV27 and TRBJ1-2; 9 nucleotides match TRBD1. The V and J ends lost 8 bases and 1 base, in that order; junction bases with no gene match: 8. CDR1 MNHEY and CDR2 SMNVEV come from the germline V gene (reference sequence). CDR3 length: 15 residues.

The V and J genes are TRBV21-1 and TRBJ2-7; TRBD1, as called in the table, went unchecked against the DNA. TRBV21-1 has pseudogene status. This CDR3 comprises 18 residues. The CDR3 reads CASSKEGLEDRSGYEQYF. The CDR3, as DNA: TGTGCCAGCAGCAAAGAGGGCTTGGAGGACAGGTCCGGCTACGAGCAGTACTTC.